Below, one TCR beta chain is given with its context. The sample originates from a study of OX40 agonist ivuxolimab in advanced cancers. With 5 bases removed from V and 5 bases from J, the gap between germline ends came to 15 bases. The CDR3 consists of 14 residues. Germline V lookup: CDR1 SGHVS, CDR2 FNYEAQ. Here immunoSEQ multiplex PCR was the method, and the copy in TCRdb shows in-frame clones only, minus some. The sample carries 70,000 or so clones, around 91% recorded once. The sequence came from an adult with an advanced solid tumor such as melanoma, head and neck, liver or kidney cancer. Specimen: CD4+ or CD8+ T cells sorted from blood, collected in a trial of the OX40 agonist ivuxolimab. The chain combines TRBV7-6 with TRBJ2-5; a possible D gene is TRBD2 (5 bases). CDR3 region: CASSPDGVWETQYF. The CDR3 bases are TGTGCCAGCAGCCCCGACGGGGTTTGGGAGACCCAGTACTTC. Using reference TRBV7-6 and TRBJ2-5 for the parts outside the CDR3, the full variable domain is GAGVSQSPRYKVTKRGQDVALRCDPISGHVSLYWYRQALGQGPEFLTYFNYEAQQDKSGLPNDRFSAERPEGSISTLTIQRTEQRDSAMYRCASSPDGVWETQYFGPGTRLLVL.